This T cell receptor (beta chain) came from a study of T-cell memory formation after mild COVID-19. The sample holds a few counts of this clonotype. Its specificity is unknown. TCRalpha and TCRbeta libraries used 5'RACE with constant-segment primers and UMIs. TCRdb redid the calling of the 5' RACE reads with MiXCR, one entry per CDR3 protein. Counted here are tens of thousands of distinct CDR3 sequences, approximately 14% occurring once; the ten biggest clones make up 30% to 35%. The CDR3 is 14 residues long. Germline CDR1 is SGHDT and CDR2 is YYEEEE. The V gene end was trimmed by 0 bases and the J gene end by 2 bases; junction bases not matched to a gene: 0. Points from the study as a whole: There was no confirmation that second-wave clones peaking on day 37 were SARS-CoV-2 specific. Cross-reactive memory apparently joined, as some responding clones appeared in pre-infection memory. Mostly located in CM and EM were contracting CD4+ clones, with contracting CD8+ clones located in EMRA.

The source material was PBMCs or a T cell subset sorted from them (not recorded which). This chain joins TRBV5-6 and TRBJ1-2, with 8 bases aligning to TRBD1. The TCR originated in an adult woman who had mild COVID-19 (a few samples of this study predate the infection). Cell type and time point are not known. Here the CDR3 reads CASSLGQGNYGYTF. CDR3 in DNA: TGTGCCAGCAGCTTGGGACAGGGGAACTATGGCTACACCTTC.